This T cell receptor beta chain was identified in a study of blood T cell repertoires in COVID-19. Study-wide background: T cells, B-cell-depleted T cells, or PBMCs provided the cDNA or gDNA that served as material.

Assay: immunoSEQ multiplex PCR; the TCRdb copy retains only in-frame clones and omits some. This table holds about 80,000 clones, 89% found once. Germline CDR1 is SGHTA and CDR2 is FQGNSA. This CDR3 spans 18 amino acids. V dropped 1 base and J dropped 1 base, with 19 bases sitting between them. The TCR sequence derives from a man between 65 and 85 years old with active or convalescent COVID-19. The sequenced sample was peripheral blood. V usage is TRBV7-2 and J usage is TRBJ1-1, with TRBD1 as a possible D gene (6 bases). CDR3 protein: CASSLVLTGGEWNTEAFF. The CDR3 DNA follows: TGTGCCAGCAGCTTAGTTTTGACAGGCGGAGAATGGAACACTGAAGCTTTCTTT. Using reference TRBV7-2 and TRBJ1-1 for the parts outside the CDR3, the full variable domain is GAGVSQSPSNKVTEKGKDVELRCDPISGHTALYWYRQSLGQGLEFLIYFQGNSAPDKSGLPSDRFSAERTGGSVSTLTIQRTQQEDSAVYLCASSLVLTGGEWNTEAFFGQGTRLTVV.